Each of the 3 T cell receptor beta chains below was sequenced from the same sample in a study of OX40 agonist ivuxolimab in advanced cancers. Only in-frame clones appear in the TCRdb table, and some are missing; sequencing was by immunoSEQ multiplex PCR. There are roughly 63,000 clones in the sample; 85% to 90% occur only once, and 12% lies in the top ten. The starting material was CD4+ or CD8+ T cells sorted from blood, obtained in a trial of the OX40 agonist ivuxolimab. Receptor source: an adult with an advanced solid tumor such as melanoma, head and neck, liver or kidney cancer.

This clone was counted only a few times. V usage is TRBV11-1 and J usage is TRBJ2-1; 14 bases fit TRBD2. The V and J ends lost 3 bases and 12 bases, in that order; junction bases with no gene match: 19. CDR1 is SGHAT and CDR2 is FQDESV in the germline V gene (reference sequence). CDR3 size: 19 residues. CDR3 loop: CASSFYGTSGSSYNDGQFF. CDR3 bases: TGTGCCAGCAGCTTTTATGGGACTAGCGGGAGTTCCTACAATGATGGGCAGTTCTTC.

The chain employs TRBV5-6 and TRBJ1-2; D may be TRBD1 (6 bases). The germline V gene encodes CDR1 SGHDT and CDR2 YYEEEE. V gave up 7 bases and J gave up 3 bases, with 22 bases separating them. The CDR3 is 16 amino acids. CDR3 amino acids: CASSSPDRTAYYGYTF. The CDR3 DNA reads TGTGCCAGCTCGTCCCCGGACAGAACAGCCTACTATGGCTACACCTTC.

V and J are TRBV30 and TRBJ2-1; D remains ambiguous. Germline lookup yields CDR1 GTSNPN and CDR2 SVGIG (reference sequence). Trimming left V 3 bases short and J 9 bases short, with 6 bases between. The CDR3 runs to 10 residues. CDR3 coding DNA: TGTGCCTGGAGCTTTGGTGAGCAGTTCTTC. Translation gives CAWSFGEQFF. Based on the CDR3 plus reference TRBV30 and TRBJ2-1, the full variable domain is SQTIHQWPATLVQPVGSPLSLECTVEGTSNPNLYWYRQAAGRGLQLLFYSVGIGQISSEVPQNLSASRPQDRQFILSSKKLLLSDSGFYLCAWSFGEQFFGPGTRLTVL.